The next 26 T cell receptor beta chains were all read from a single sample in a study of breast tumors, draining lymph nodes, adjacent tissues (dated by TCRdb to 2016 to 2017). Library preparation used multiplex PCR. Sequencer: Illumina HiSeq 2000. The public sequencing data were trimmed at Q25 with fastp and processed into clonotypes with MiXCR by TCRdb, which kept only in-frame beta chains. Here each entry gathers all rows of one CDR3 protein and keeps the most common genes and DNA. This sample is represented by about 110,000 distinct CDR3 sequences; less than 40% of them were singletons. The ten top clones hold approximately 5.3% of the sample. Lymph node samples came from the axillary draining lymph nodes of breast cancer patients. Sequenced input: axillary lymph node tissue. All receptors derive from a female donor with breast cancer. Some clones in this sample may be carry-over from other donors' samples.

This clonotype was counted at least ten times. The chain couples TRBV19 to TRBJ1-3; 10 bases fit TRBD1. Germline V CDR1 and CDR2: LNHDA, SQIVND (reference sequence). The CDR3 runs 15 residues. V shed 2 bases and J 4 bases; nucleotides not matched to a gene: 2. The CDR3 loop is CASSILTGGGNTIYF. The CDR3 DNA reads as TGTGCCAGTAGTATATTGACAGGGGGCGGAAACACCATATATTTT. Variable domain in full (rest from reference TRBV19 and TRBJ1-3): DGGITQSPKYLFRKEGQNVTLSCEQNLNHDAMYWYRQDPGQGLRLIYYSQIVNDFQKGDIAEGYSVSREKKESFPLTVTSAQKNPTAFYLCASSILTGGGNTIYFGEGSWLTVV.

This clonotype occurred many times. V usage is TRBV5-1 and J usage is TRBJ2-2; D gene unclear. This CDR3 comprises 17 residues. The V gene lost 5 bases and the J gene lost 1 base, with 18 bases spanning the gap. The V gene's germline CDR1 is SGHRS and CDR2 YFSETQ. CDR3 in DNA: TGCGCCAGCAGTAAAACGCGCGGACGACAGAACACCGGGGAGCTGTTTTTT. Residues: CASSKTRGRQNTGELFF.

This clonotype was counted ten times or more. One end of the junction fails to match germline, which may point to a read error. The chain has TRBV7-9 and TRBJ1-6; the D is unclear. Germline V CDR1 and CDR2: SEHNR, FQNEAQ (reference sequence). The CDR3 runs 18 residues. The CDR3 sequence is CASSLGFRSGANNPPLHF. The CDR3 DNA reads as TGTGCCAGCAGCTTAGGATTCAGGTCAGGAGCAAATAATCCACCCCTCCACTTT.

The CDR3 sequence is CASSPRGGRDGEQFF. In DNA, the CDR3 is TGTGCCAGCAGCCCGCGGGGGGGCCGCGACGGGGAGCAGTTCTTC. The chain carries TRBV7-2 and TRBJ2-1; 9 bases align to TRBD2. The CDR3 contains 15 residues. The V gene's germline CDR1 is SGHTA and CDR2 FQGNSA. V trimming: 5 bases; J trimming: 10 bases; junction bases outside the gene matches: 12.

In regard to this clonotype: One junction end disagrees with the germline gene, perhaps due to a read error. V usage is TRBV15 and J usage is TRBJ2-1; TRBD2 is a possible D gene (7 bases). The CDR3 spans 15 residues. CDR1 is LNHNV, CDR2 YYDKDF, per germline (reference sequence). CDR3 protein: CATTRRGGPYNEQFF. CDR3 bases: TGTGCCACCACCAGAAGGGGGGGACCCTACAATGAGCAGTTCTTC.

The chain is built from TRBV27 and TRBJ2-2; D is unclear. The germline gives CDR1 MNHEY, CDR2 SMNVEV (reference sequence). V lost 2 bases to trimming and J lost 6 bases, with 10 bases between them. The CDR3 is made up of 14 amino acids. CDR3 sequence reads: CASSLRFRAGELFF. CDR3 DNA sequence: TGTGCCAGCAGTTTAAGGTTTAGAGCCGGGGAGCTGTTTTTT.

This clonotype has at least ten counts. The chain is built from TRBV5-4 and TRBJ2-5, with D tentatively TRBD1 (5 bases). This CDR3 is built from 16 residues. Germline-derived CDR1 and CDR2 are SGHNT and YYREEE (reference sequence). V shed 0 bases and J shed 0 bases, with 12 bases lying between them. The CDR3 is CASSLARADYQETQYF. In DNA form, the CDR3 reads TGTGCCAGCAGCTTGGCCAGGGCAGATTACCAAGAGACCCAGTACTTC.

V usage is TRBV7-8 and J usage is TRBJ1-6, with 10 bases that match TRBD1. The V and J ends lost 5 bases and 8 bases, in that order; junction bases with no gene match: 3. Germline CDR1 and CDR2: SGHVS and FQNEAQ. The CDR3 contains 14 residues. The CDR3 is CASSAGQGYSPLHF. DNA for the CDR3: TGTGCCAGCAGCGCGGGACAGGGGTATTCACCCCTCCACTTT.

This clonotype was recorded many times. The chain carries TRBV20-1 and TRBJ1-5, with D tentatively TRBD1 (6 bases). V lost 1 base to trimming and J lost 1 base, with 8 bases between them. CDR1 is DFQATT and CDR2 is SNEGSKA in the germline V gene (reference sequence). The CDR3 is 14 amino acids. The CDR3 is CSARAGASNQPQHF. Here the CDR3 DNA reads TGCAGTGCTAGAGCGGGGGCCAGCAATCAGCCCCAGCATTTT.

This sequence joins TRBV20-1 and TRBJ2-4, with TRBD1 matching 9 bases. This CDR3 comprises 13 residues. The V gene's germline CDR1 is DFQATT and CDR2 SNEGSKA (reference sequence). The V segment lost 7 bases and the J segment 6 bases; nucleotides outside the gene matches: 7. CDR3: CSGGQGPGNIQYF. As DNA, the CDR3 is TGCAGTGGGGGACAGGGCCCTGGAAACATTCAGTACTTC.

Ten or more counts support this clonotype. A much larger clonotype is one base distant, so this may be a read error. V is TRBV20-1 and J is TRBJ2-7; 9 nucleotides match TRBD2. Germline V gene lookup returns CDR1 DFQATT and CDR2 SNEGSKA (reference sequence). After removal of 1 base from V and 2 bases from J, the junction contained 6 bases not matched to a gene. The CDR3 contains 15 residues. The CDR3 DNA sequence: TGCAGTGCTAGAGCCTTAGCGGGAGCGACCTACGAGCAGTACTTC. Amino acids: CSARALAGATYEQYF.

As to this clonotype: The junction and the germline gene differ at one end; a read error may be behind it. The rearrangement links TRBV12-5 to TRBJ2-7; D is undetermined. The germline gives CDR1 LGHNT, CDR2 FRNRAP. The CDR3 sequence is 12 residues long. CDR3 nucleotide sequence: TGTGCTAATGGTTCCTCCCCATCCGAGCAGTACTTC. Encoded protein: CANGSSPSEQYF.

This chain joins TRBV7-3 and TRBJ1-6; D is possibly TRBD1 (5 bases). The CDR3 sequence is 15 residues long. The V gene's germline CDR1 is SGHTA and CDR2 FQGTGA. The ends were cut back, 2 bases at V and 8 bases at J, with 13 bases in the middle. In DNA form, the CDR3 reads TGTGCCAGCAGCTTAGGGGGAGGGGTAGATTCACCCCTCCACTTT. Translating it yields CASSLGGGVDSPLHF.

This clonotype has a count of ten or more. The rearrangement uses TRBV12-3 or TRBV12-4 and TRBJ2-3, with TRBD2 identical over 7 bases. CDR3 length equals 14 residues. J lost 1 base, V lost 7 bases, and 5 bases had no gene match. The CDR3 sequence is CASTSSGGTDTQYF. The CDR3 DNA follows: TGTGCCAGCACCTCAAGCGGGGGCACAGATACGCAGTATTTT.

This clonotype was recorded many times. The rearrangement uses TRBV20-1 and TRBJ2-6; the D call may be TRBD1 or TRBD2 (6 bases each). The CDR3 length is 20 residues. Per the germline V gene, CDR1 is DFQATT and CDR2 is SNEGSKA (reference sequence). The germline V and J ends were trimmed by 3 bases and 4 bases, with 28 bases remaining between them. Here the CDR3 DNA reads TGCAGTGCTAGGGTGATCGTGAGGGGGGCGGGGTCATCGGGGGCCAACGTCCTGACTTTC. This codes for CSARVIVRGAGSSGANVLTF.

At least ten counts were recorded for this clonotype. This rearrangement joins TRBV7-3 to TRBJ2-3; D remains ambiguous. There are 14 residues in the CDR3. CDR1 SGHTA and CDR2 FQGTGA come from the germline V gene. V was shortened by 5 bases and J by 1 base, with 10 bases between the two germline ends. DNA for the CDR3: TGTGCCAGCAGCCTCGATGCGGGCACAGATACGCAGTATTTT. Translation: CASSLDAGTDTQYF. Filled out from reference TRBV7-3 and TRBJ2-3, the complete variable domain reads GAGVSQTPSNKVTEKGKYVELRCDPISGHTALYWYRQSLGQGPEFLIYFQGTGAADDSGLPNDRFFAVRPEGSVSTLKIQRTERGDSAVYLCASSLDAGTDTQYFGPGTRLTVL.

This clonotype was counted at least ten times. The V and J genes are TRBV6-5 and TRBJ2-3; 8 bases agree with TRBD1. Germline V lookup: CDR1 MNHEY, CDR2 SVGAGI. V dropped 0 bases and J dropped 4; count of bases not matched to a gene: 6. There are 16 residues in the CDR3. The DNA for the CDR3 is TGTGCCAGCAGTTACTCCAGGACAGGGATTCCAGATACGCAGTATTTT. This encodes CASSYSRTGIPDTQYF.

This clonotype was seen ten or more times. The germline gene is not matched at one end of the junction; a read error may be the cause. The gene calls are TRBV6-1 and TRBJ1-2, with a tentative D call TRBD1 (6 bases). The CDR3 is 15 residues long. The V gene's germline CDR1 is MNHNS and CDR2 SASEGT. The DNA of the CDR3 is TGTGCCAGCAGTAGCACTCACCAAGGGGGGTATGGCCACACCTTC. Translating gives CASSSTHQGGYGHTF.

This clonotype has ten or more counts. The chain combines TRBV24-1 with TRBJ2-3; 9 positions match TRBD1. This CDR3 is built from 16 residues. The germline CDR1 and CDR2 sequences are KGHDR and SFDVKD. V lost 5 bases to trimming and J lost 5 bases; unmatched junction nucleotides: 10. CDR3 bases: TGTGCCACCAGTGTCCCGGGACAGGGAGTGGAAGATACGCAGTATTTT. This encodes CATSVPGQGVEDTQYF.

This clonotype occurred many times. Being one base from a much bigger clone, this may be a read error. The chain is built from TRBV9 and TRBJ2-5; perhaps TRBD2 as D (5 bases). The CDR3 totals 15 residues. Germline loops: CDR1 SGDLS, CDR2 YYNGEE. CDR3 bases: TGTGCCAGCAAGGCCACGGCCTCTGATGGGGAGACCCCGTACTTC. Amino acid sequence: CASKATASDGETPYF.

This clonotype was seen ten or more times. A much more abundant neighbour one base away suggests this may be a read error. The final CDR3 position lacks the conserved phenylalanine or tryptophan, pointing to a likely read error. This chain connects TRBV7-2 to TRBJ1-2, with D hard to call. The ends were cut back, 3 bases at V and 0 bases at J, with 8 bases in the middle. The V gene's germline CDR1 is SGHTA and CDR2 FQGNSA. The CDR3 is made up of 14 amino acids. DNA of the CDR3: TGTGCCAGCAGCTTTAGAACAGCTAACTATGGCTACACCCTC. This gives the protein CASSFRTANYGYTL.

This clonotype was seen ten or more times. The DNA of the CDR3 is TGTGCCAGCAGTTATCGGGGCGGGAGGAACAATGAGCAGTTCTTC. It yields the protein CASSYRGGRNNEQFF. This chain connects TRBV6-5 to TRBJ2-1, with 8 bases that match TRBD2. Germline loops: CDR1 MNHEY, CDR2 SVGAGI. J gave up 5 bases and V 3 bases, and 6 bases lay outside the gene matches. The CDR3 covers 15 residues.

At least ten counts were recorded for this clonotype. The CDR3 DNA follows: TGTGCCAGCAGCTTTAGCGGGAATACAGATACGCAGTATTTT. This gives the protein CASSFSGNTDTQYF. The rearrangement joins TRBV7-9 to TRBJ2-3; 8 positions agree with TRBD2. This CDR3 region has 14 residues. Trimming removed 3 bases from V and 3 bases from J; junction bases left unmatched: 2. Germline CDR1 is SEHNR and CDR2 is FQNEAQ (reference sequence).

This clonotype has ten or more counts. V gene TRBV6-2 or TRBV6-3 combines with J gene TRBJ2-2; maybe TRBD1 (7 bases). CDR1 MNHEY and CDR2 SVGEGT come from the germline V gene. This CDR3 has 15 residues. V lost 6 bases, J lost 10 bases, and 21 bases lay in between. CDR3 protein: CASRPDREVKVELFF. Here the CDR3 DNA reads TGTGCCAGCAGGCCCGACAGGGAGGTAAAGGTGGAGCTGTTTTTT.

With respect to this clonotype: This sequence may be a read error, since a much larger clone differs from it by one base. The rearrangement joins TRBV7-9 to TRBJ1-6, with TRBD1 matching over 7 bases. The CDR3 length is 18 residues. CDR1 and CDR2 (germline): SEHNR, FQNEAQ (reference sequence). CDR3 sequence: CASSANFYRGIYNPPLHF. As DNA, the CDR3 is TGTGCCAGCAGCGCCAACTTTTACAGGGGAATTTATAATCCACCCCTCCACTTT. The variable domain in full, completed from reference TRBV7-9 and TRBJ1-6, reads DTGVSQNPRHKITKRGQNVTFRCDPISEHNRLYWYRQTLGQGPEFLTYFQNEAQLEKSRLLSDRFSAERPKGSFSTLEIQRTEQGDSAMYLCASSANFYRGIYNPPLHFGNGTRLTVT.

This clonotype occurred many times. V gene TRBV14 combines with J gene TRBJ2-1; tentative D call: TRBD2 (5 bases). The germline CDR1 and CDR2 sequences are SGHDN and FVKESK. This CDR3 contains 13 residues. V was clipped by 10 bases and J by 1 base, with 11 bases between them. CDR3: CATRGLSYNEQFF. In DNA form, the CDR3 reads TGTGCCACACGCGGGTTGTCCTACAATGAGCAGTTCTTC.